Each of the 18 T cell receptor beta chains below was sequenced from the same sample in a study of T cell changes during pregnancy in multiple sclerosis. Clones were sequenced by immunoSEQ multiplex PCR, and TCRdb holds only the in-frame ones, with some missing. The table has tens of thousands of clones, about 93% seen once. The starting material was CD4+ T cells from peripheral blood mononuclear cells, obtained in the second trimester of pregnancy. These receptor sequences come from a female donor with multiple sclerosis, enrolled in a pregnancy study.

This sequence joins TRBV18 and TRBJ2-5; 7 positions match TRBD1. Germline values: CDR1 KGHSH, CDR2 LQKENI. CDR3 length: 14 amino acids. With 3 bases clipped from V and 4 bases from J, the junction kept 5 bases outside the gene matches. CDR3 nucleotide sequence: TGTGCCAGCTCACCTGACAGGGAGCGAGAGACCCAGTACTTC. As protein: CASSPDRERETQYF.

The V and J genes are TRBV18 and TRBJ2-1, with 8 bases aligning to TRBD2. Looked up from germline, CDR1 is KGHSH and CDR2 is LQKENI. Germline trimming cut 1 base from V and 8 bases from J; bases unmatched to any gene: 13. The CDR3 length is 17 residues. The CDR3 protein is CASSPQGAGLEVYEQFF. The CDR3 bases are TGTGCCAGCTCACCACAAGGAGCGGGACTAGAGGTATATGAGCAGTTCTTC. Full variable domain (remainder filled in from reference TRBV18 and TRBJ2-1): NAGVMQNPRHLVRRRGQEARLRCSPMKGHSHVYWYRQLPEEGLKFMVYLQKENIIDESGMPKERFSAEFPKEGPSILRIQQVVRGDSAAYFCASSPQGAGLEVYEQFFGPGTRLTVL.

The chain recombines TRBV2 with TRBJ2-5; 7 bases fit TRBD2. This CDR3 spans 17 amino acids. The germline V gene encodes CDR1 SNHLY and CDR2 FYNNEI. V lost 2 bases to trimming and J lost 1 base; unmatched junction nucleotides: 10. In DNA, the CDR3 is TGTGCCAGCAGTGAATGGGTGGCGCGGGGGTCCCAAGAGACCCAGTACTTC. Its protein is CASSEWVARGSQETQYF.

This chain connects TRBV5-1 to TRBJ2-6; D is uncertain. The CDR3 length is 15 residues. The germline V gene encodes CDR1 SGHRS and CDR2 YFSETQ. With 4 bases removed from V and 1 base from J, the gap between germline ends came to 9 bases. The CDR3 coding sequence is TGCGCCAGCAGCACCCAGGCGTCTGGGGCCAACGTCCTGACTTTC. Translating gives CASSTQASGANVLTF.

The CDR3 loop is CASSSGGANYGYTF. The DNA for the CDR3 is TGCGCCAGCAGCTCCGGAGGGGCTAACTATGGCTACACCTTC. This chain joins TRBV5-1 and TRBJ1-2; D possibly corresponds to TRBD1 (5 bases). Between the trimmed V and J ends, which lost 3 bases and 0 bases, there was a span of 9 bases. CDR3 length: 14 residues. Germline CDR1 reads SGHRS; CDR2 reads YFSETQ.

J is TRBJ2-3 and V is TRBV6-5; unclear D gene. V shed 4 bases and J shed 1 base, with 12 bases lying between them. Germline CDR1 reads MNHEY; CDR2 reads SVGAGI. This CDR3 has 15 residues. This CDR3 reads CASSSSPRGTDTQYF. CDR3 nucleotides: TGTGCCAGCAGTTCATCGCCCCGGGGCACAGATACGCAGTATTTT.

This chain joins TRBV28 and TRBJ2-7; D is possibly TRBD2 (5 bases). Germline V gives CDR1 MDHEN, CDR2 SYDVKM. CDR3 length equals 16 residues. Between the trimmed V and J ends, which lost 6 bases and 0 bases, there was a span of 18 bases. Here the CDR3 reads CASSPTRTRGSYEQYF. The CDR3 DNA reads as TGTGCCAGCAGCCCTACGCGGACTCGAGGCTCCTACGAGCAGTACTTC.

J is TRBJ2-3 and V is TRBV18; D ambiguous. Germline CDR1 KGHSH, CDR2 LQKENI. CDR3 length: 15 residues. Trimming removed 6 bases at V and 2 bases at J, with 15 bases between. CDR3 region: CASSLVAPPTDTQYF. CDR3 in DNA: TGTGCCAGCTCCCTAGTGGCCCCACCCACAGATACGCAGTATTTT.

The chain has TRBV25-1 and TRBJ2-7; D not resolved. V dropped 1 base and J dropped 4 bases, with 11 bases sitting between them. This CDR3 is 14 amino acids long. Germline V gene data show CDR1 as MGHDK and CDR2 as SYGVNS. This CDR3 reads CASSESIGRYEQYF. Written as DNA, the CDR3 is TGTGCCAGCAGTGAATCAATCGGCAGGTACGAGCAGTACTTC.

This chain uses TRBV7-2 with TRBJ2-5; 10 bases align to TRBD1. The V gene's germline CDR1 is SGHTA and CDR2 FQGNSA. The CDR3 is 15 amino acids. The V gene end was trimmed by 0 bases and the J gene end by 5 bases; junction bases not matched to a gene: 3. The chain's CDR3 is CASSLARTGGETQYF. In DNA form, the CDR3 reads TGTGCCAGCAGCTTAGCCAGGACAGGGGGGGAGACCCAGTACTTC.

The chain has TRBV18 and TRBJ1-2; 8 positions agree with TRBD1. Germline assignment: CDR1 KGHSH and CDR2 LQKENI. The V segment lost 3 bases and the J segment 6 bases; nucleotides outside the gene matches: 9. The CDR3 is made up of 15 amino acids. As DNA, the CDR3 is TGTGCCAGCTCACCTCCTGATCGGACAGGGCATGGCTACACCTTC. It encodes CASSPPDRTGHGYTF.

Here the CDR3 DNA reads TGTGCCATCAGTGAACCCACGGGGTCCTACGAGCAGTACTTC. This codes for CAISEPTGSYEQYF. The chain combines TRBV10-3 with TRBJ2-7, with D tentatively TRBD2 (5 bases). Trimming removed 3 bases at V and 1 base at J, with 10 bases between. CDR1 is ENHRY and CDR2 is SYGVKD in the germline V gene. There are 14 residues in the CDR3.

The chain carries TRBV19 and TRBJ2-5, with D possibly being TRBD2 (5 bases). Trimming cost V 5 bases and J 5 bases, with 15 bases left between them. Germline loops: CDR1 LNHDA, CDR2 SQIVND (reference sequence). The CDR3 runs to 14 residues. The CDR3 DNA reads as TGTGCCAGTAGTGTCCGGGGATCGCGGGAGACCCAGTACTTC. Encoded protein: CASSVRGSRETQYF.

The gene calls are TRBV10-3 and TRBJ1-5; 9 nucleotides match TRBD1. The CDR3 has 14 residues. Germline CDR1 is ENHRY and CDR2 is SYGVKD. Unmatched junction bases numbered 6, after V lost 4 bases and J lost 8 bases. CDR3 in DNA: TGTGCCATCAGTGGGCAGGGGGACAGGGAGCCCCAGCATTTT. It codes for CAISGQGDREPQHF.

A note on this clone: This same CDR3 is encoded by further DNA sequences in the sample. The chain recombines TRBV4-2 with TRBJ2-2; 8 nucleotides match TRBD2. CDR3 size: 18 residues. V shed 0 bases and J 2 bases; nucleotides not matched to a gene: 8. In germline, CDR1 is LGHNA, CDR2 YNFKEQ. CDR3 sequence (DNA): TGTGCCAGCAGCCAAGACCCCACGGCGGGAGGTAACACCGGGGAGCTGTTTTTT. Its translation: CASSQDPTAGGNTGELFF.

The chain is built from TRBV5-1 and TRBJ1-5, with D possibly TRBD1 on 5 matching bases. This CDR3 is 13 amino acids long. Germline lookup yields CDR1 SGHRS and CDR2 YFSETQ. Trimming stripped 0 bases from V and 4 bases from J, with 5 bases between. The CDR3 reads CASSLGQNQPQHF. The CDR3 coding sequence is TGCGCCAGCAGCTTGGGACAGAATCAGCCCCAGCATTTT.

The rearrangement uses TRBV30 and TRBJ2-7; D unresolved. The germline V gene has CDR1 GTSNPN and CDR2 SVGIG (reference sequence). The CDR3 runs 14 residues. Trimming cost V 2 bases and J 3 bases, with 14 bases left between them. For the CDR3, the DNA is TGTGCCTGGAGTTTCGGAGAACTTTACTACGAGCAGTACTTC. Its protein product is CAWSFGELYYEQYF.

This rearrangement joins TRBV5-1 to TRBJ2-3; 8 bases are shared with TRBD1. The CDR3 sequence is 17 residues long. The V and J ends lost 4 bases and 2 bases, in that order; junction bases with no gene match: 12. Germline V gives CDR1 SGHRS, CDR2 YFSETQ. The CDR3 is CASSLGRAQGVTDTQYF. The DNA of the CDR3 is TGCGCCAGCAGCCTAGGACGAGCACAGGGGGTCACAGATACGCAGTATTTT.